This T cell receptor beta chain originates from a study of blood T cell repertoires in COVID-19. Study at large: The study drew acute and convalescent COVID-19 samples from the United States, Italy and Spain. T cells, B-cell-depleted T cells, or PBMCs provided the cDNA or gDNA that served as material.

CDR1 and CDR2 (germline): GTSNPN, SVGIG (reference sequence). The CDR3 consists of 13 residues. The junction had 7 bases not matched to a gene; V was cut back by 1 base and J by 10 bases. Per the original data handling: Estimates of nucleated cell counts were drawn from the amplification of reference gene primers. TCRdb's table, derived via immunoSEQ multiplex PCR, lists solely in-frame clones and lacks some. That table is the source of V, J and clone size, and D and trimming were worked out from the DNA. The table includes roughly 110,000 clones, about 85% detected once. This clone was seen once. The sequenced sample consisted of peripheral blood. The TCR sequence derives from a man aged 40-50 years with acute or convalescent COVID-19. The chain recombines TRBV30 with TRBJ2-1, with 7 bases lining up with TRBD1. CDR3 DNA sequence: TGTGCCTGGAGTGCAGACAGGGCCCAGGAGCAGTTCTTC. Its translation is CAWSADRAQEQFF.